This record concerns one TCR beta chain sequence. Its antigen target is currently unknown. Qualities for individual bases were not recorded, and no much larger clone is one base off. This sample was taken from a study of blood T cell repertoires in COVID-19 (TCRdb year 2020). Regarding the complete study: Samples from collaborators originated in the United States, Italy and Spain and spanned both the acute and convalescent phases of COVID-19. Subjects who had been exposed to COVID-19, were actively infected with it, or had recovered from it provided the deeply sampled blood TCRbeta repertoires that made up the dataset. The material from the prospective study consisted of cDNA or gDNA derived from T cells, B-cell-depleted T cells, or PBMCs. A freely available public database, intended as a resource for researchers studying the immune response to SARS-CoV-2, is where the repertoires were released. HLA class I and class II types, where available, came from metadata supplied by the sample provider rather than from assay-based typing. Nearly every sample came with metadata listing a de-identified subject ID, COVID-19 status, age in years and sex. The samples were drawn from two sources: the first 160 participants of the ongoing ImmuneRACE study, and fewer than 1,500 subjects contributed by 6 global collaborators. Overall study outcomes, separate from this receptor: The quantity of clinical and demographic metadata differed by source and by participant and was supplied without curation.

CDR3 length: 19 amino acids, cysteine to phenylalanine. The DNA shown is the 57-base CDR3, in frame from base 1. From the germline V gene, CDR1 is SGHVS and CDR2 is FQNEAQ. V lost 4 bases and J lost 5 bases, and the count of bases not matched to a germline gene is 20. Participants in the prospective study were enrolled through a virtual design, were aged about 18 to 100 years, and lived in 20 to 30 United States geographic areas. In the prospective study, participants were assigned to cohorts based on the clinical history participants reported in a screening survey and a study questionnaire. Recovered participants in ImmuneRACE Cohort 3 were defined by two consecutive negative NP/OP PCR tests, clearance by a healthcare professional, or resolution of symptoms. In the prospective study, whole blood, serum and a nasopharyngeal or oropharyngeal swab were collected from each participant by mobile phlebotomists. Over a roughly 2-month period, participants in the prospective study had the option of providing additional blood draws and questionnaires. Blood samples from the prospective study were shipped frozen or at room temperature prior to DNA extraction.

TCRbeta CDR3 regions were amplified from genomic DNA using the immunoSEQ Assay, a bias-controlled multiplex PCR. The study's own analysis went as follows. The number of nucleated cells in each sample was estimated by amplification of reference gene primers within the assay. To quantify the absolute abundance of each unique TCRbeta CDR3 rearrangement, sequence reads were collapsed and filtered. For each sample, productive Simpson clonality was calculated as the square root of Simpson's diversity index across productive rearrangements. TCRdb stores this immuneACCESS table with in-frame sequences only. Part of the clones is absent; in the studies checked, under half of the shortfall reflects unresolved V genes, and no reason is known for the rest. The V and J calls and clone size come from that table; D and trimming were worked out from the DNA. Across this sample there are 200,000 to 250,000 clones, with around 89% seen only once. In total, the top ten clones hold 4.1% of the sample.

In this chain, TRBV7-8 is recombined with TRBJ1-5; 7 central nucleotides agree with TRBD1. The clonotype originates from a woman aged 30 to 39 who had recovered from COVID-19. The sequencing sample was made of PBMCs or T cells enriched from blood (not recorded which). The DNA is TGTGCCAGCAGCTCAACCCCAATACCGGGACAGAGGGGAGATCAGCCCCAGCATTTT. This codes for CASSSTPIPGQRGDQPQHF.